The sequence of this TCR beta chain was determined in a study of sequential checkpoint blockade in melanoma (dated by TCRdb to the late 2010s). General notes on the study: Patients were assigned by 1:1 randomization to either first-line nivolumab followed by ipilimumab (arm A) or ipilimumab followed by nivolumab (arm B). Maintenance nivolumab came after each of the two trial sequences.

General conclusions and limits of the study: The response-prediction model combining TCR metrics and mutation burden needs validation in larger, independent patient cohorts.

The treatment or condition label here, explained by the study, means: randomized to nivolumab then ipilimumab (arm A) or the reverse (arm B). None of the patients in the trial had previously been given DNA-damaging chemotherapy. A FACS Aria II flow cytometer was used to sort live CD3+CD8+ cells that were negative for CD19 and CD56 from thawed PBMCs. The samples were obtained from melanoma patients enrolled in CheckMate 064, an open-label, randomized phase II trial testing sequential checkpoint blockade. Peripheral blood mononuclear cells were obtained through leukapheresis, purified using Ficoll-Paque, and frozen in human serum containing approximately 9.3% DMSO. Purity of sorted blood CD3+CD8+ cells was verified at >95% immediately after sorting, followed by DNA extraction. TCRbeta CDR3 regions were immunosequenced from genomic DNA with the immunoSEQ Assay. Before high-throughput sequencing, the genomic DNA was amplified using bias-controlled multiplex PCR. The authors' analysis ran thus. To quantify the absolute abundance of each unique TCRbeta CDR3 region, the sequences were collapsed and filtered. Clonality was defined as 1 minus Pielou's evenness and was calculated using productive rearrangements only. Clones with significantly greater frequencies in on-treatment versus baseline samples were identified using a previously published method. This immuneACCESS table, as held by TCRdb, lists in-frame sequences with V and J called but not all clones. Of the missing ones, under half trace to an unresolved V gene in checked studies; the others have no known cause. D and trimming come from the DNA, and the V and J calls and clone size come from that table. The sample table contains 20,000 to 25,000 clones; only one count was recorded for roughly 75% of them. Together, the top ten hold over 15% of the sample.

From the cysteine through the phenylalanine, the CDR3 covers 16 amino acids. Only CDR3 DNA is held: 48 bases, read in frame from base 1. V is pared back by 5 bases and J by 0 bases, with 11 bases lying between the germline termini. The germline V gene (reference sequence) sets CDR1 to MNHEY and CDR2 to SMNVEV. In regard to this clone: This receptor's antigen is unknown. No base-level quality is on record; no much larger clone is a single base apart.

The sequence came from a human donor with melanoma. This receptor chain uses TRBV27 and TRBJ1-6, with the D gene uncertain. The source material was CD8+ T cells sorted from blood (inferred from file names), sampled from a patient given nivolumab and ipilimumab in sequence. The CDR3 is CASSITPSSYNSPLHF. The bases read TGTGCCAGCAGTATCACACCTAGCTCCTATAATTCACCCCTCCACTTT.